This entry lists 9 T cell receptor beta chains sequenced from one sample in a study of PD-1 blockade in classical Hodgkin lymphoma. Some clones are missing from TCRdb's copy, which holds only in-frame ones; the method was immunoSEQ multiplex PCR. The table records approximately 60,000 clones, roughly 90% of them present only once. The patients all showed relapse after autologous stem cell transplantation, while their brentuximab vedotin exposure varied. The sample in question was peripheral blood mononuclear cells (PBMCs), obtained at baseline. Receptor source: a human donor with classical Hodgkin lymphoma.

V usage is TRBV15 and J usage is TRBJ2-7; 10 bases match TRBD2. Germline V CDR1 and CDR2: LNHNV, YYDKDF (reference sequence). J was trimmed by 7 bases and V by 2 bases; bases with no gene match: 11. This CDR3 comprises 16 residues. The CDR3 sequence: CATSRYGIKLAGEQYF. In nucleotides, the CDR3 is TGTGCCACCAGCAGATATGGGATAAAACTAGCGGGAGAGCAGTACTTC.

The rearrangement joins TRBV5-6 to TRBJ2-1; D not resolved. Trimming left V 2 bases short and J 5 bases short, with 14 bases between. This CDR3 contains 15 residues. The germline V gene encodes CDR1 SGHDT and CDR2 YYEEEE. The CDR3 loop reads CASSFLSGSDNEQFF. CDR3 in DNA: TGTGCCAGCAGCTTTCTATCCGGGTCCGACAATGAGCAGTTCTTC.

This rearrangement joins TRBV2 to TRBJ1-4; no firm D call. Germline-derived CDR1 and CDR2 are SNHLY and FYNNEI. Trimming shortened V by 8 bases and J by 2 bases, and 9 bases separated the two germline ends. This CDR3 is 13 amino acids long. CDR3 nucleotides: TGTGCCAGCGACCGTGGGACTAATGAAAAACTGTTTTTT. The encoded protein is CASDRGTNEKLFF.

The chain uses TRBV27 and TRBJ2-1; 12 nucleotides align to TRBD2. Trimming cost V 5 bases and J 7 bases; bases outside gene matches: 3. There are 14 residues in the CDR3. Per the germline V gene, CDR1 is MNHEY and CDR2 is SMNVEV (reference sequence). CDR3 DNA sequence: TGTGCCAGCAGTATCGGGACTAGCGGGAATGAGCAGTTCTTC. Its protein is CASSIGTSGNEQFF.

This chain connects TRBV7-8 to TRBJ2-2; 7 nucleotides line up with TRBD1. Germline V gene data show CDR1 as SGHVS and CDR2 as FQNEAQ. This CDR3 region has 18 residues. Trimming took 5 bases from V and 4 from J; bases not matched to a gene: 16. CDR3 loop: CASSPTGQASLGTGELFF. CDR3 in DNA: TGTGCCAGCAGCCCGACCGGACAGGCGAGTCTGGGCACCGGGGAGCTGTTTTTT.

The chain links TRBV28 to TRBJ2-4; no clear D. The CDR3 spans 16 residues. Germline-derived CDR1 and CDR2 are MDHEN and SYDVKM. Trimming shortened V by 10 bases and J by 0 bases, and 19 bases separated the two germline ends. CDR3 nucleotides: TGTGCCACATCCCGCGCATATTCAGTAGCCAAAAACATTCAGTACTTC. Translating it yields CATSRAYSVAKNIQYF.

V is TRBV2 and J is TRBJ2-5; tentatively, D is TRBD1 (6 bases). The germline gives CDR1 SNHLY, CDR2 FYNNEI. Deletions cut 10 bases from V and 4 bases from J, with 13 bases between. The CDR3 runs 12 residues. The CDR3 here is CATQTGLETQYF. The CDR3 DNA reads TGTGCCACCCAAACAGGGTTAGAGACCCAGTACTTC.

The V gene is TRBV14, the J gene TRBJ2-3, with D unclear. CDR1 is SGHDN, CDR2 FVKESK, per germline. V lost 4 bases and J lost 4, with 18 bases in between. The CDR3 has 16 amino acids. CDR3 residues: CASSPLGGRYADTQYF. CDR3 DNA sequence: TGTGCCAGCAGCCCCCTTGGCGGACGGTACGCAGATACGCAGTATTTT.

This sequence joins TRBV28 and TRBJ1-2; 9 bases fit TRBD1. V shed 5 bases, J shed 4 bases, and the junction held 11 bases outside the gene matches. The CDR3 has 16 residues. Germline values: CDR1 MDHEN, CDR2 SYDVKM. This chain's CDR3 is CASSPLVRDRVYGYTF. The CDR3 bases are TGTGCCAGCAGTCCTCTTGTCCGGGACAGGGTCTATGGCTACACCTTC.